This TCR beta chain was documented in a study of T-cell memory formation after mild COVID-19. This clonotype has just a few counts. TCRdb independently ran MiXCR on the 5' RACE reads; one entry per CDR3 protein. The data show more than 400,000 distinct CDR3 sequences, 18% seen once. The germline V gene encodes CDR1 SGHTA and CDR2 FQGTGA. J gave up 5 bases and V 5 bases, and 9 bases lay outside the gene matches. The CDR3 runs 16 residues. The sequenced material came from PBMCs or a T cell subset sorted from them (not recorded which). The chain carries TRBV7-3 and TRBJ2-3, with TRBD2 identical over 11 bases. The receptor was derived from an adult woman who had mild COVID-19 (a few samples of this study predate the infection). Cell type and time point are not known. CDR3 sequence: CASSHPTSGSLDTQYF. The CDR3 DNA follows: TGTGCCAGCAGCCACCCAACTAGCGGGAGTTTAGATACGCAGTATTTT.